The 5 T cell receptor beta chains below all came from one sample that was sequenced in a study of shared clonotypes between healthy human individuals. Profiling relied on immunoSEQ multiplex PCR, and the TCRdb table lists in-frame clones only, not all of them. This table has a few million clones, approximately 95% appearing once. The sequenced sample was naive CD4+ T cells from PBMCs. Subset indicated: CD45RA+ positively selected. The receptors stem from a man between 18 and 35 years old in good health. Some clones in this sample may be carry-over from other donors' samples.

V and J are TRBV25-1 and TRBJ2-7; the match to TRBD2 covers 7 bases. Germline-derived CDR1 and CDR2 are MGHDK and SYGVNS. V lost 6 bases, J lost 3 bases, and 11 bases stayed unmatched. The CDR3 covers 15 residues. CDR3 nucleotides: TGTGCCAGCAGCCCCCATTACGCGGGGGTCTACGAGCAGTACTTC. Translating it yields CASSPHYAGVYEQYF.

The gene calls are TRBV11-1 and TRBJ2-7, with TRBD2 matching over 7 bases. Germline trimming cut 1 base from V and 3 bases from J; bases unmatched to any gene: 12. CDR3 length: 17 amino acids. Looked up from germline, CDR1 is SGHAT and CDR2 is FQDESV (reference sequence). CDR3: CASSLVRSGKPLYEQYF. As DNA, the CDR3 is TGTGCCAGCAGCTTAGTCCGGAGCGGGAAACCACTCTACGAGCAGTACTTC.

The chain is built from TRBV28 and TRBJ2-3; maybe TRBD2 (5 bases). Germline V lookup: CDR1 MDHEN, CDR2 SYDVKM. The length of the CDR3 is 18 residues. Deletions cut 4 bases from V and 1 base from J, with 21 bases between. The CDR3 DNA follows: TGTGCCAGCAGTTCCACTACCGGGCTAGCACCCGGCACAGATACGCAGTATTTT. Its translation: CASSSTTGLAPGTDTQYF.

This chain links TRBV4-3 with TRBJ2-3; the D is unclear. Trimming took off 0 bases at V and 7 bases at J, with 8 bases between the two ends. This CDR3 is built from 13 residues. Germline CDR1 and CDR2: LGHNA and YSLEER. The CDR3 DNA sequence: TGCGCCAGCAGCCAAGACAGTGTGAATACGCAGTATTTT. Translation gives CASSQDSVNTQYF.

The chain carries TRBV29-1 and TRBJ2-7, with 11 bases that match TRBD2. CDR1 is SQVTM and CDR2 is ANQGSEA in the germline V gene. The CDR3 covers 13 residues. Trimming cost V 5 bases and J 5 bases; bases outside gene matches: 5. CDR3 DNA: TGCAGCGTTAATCTAGCGGGAGGTGACGAGCAGTACTTC. Translation: CSVNLAGGDEQYF.